Listed below are T cell receptor beta chains from one sample, sequenced in a study of CD8 T cells in Susac syndrome. TCRdb re-called the immunoSEQ multiplex PCR reads through MiXCR, storing one row per CDR3 protein. The data contain roughly 80,000 distinct CDR3 sequences, roughly 94% of them singletons. Input material: CD8+ T cells from PBMCs. Receptors were obtained from a human donor with Susac syndrome. The CDR3 runs from the conserved cysteine through the conserved F or W. The D gene is left open where the match is weak. Clone size, where shown, is once, few, many, or a class for clones that have expanded.

>TRBJ2-7|TRBV4-1|.|.
CASSQDRPLSGVEQYF
TGCGCCAGCAGCCAAGATCGACCGCTTTCTGGCGTCGAGCAGTACTTC
>TRBJ2-3|TRBV28|TRBD1|.
CASRQGQFSDTQYF
TGTGCCAGCAGACAGGGACAGTTCAGCGATACGCAGTATTTT
>TRBJ1-2|TRBV27|.|.
CASSGTGLNPNYGYTF
TGTGCCAGCAGTGGCACGGGACTAAATCCTAACTATGGCTACACCTTC
>TRBJ2-6|TRBV28|.|.
CASSSFRTGANVLTF
TGTGCCAGCAGTTCCTTTCGAACTGGGGCCAACGTCCTGACTTTC
>TRBJ1-5|TRBV4-1|.|.
CASSTHDRILNQPQHF
TGCGCCAGCAGCACTCACGACAGGATCCTCAATCAGCCCCAGCATTTT
>TRBJ2-5|TRBV7-2|.|.
CASSLGVIGGETQYF
TGTGCCAGCAGCTTGGGGGTAATAGGGGGGGAGACCCAGTACTTC
>TRBJ2-2|TRBV19|TRBD1|.
CATLTGERGELFF
TGTGCCACCCTGACAGGGGAGCGCGGGGAGCTGTTTTTT
>TRBJ2-1|TRBV20-1|.|.
CSAREGDAYNEQFF
TGCAGTGCTAGAGAGGGAGACGCTTACAATGAGCAGTTCTTC
>TRBJ2-6|TRBV20-1|TRBD1|.
CSASGGNSGANVLTF
TGCAGTGCCTCAGGGGGCAATTCTGGGGCCAACGTCCTGACTTTC
>TRBJ2-7|TRBV28|.|.
CASSFPRSEDEQYF
TGTGCCAGCAGTTTCCCCCGGAGCGAGGACGAGCAGTACTTC
>TRBJ2-3|TRBV6-6|.|.
CASSYIGAFTDTQYF
TGTGCCAGCAGTTACATTGGCGCTTTCACAGATACGCAGTATTTT
>TRBJ2-2|TRBV20-1|TRBD2|.
CSAKIGGSDTGELFF
TGCAGTGCAAAAATCGGGGGGTCGGACACCGGGGAGCTGTTTTTT
>TRBJ2-7|TRBV5-1|TRBD1|.
CASSLWTGDYEQYF
TGCGCCAGCAGCTTGTGGACAGGTGACTACGAGCAGTACTTC
>TRBJ2-7|TRBV10-3|TRBD2|few
CAISEAGGSYEQYF
TGTGCCATCAGTGAGGCGGGAGGGTCCTACGAGCAGTACTTC
>TRBJ1-2|TRBV20-1|TRBD1|.
CSARDQTAGTGLSNYGYTF
TGCAGTGCTAGAGATCAAACCGCCGGGACAGGGTTGAGTAACTATGGCTACACCTTC
>TRBJ2-3|TRBV9|.|.
CASSVGGAPSTDTQYF
TGTGCCAGCAGCGTAGGCGGGGCCCCTAGCACAGATACGCAGTATTTT
>TRBJ2-7|TRBV20-1|TRBD1|.
CSAYGQGQLYEQYF
TGCAGTGCTTATGGACAGGGGCAGTTGTACGAGCAGTACTTC
>TRBJ1-4|TRBV5-6|TRBD1|.
CASSPSRDRAYNEKLFF
TGTGCCAGCAGCCCGTCCCGGGACAGGGCTTATAATGAAAAACTGTTTTTT
>TRBJ2-1|TRBV25-1|.|.
CASSEYREEQFF
TGTGCCAGCAGTGAATACAGGGAAGAGCAGTTCTTC
>TRBJ1-1|TRBV6-4|.|.
CASSPSGLNTEAFF
TGTGCCAGCAGTCCGTCGGGCCTGAACACTGAAGCTTTCTTT
>TRBJ2-3|TRBV27|.|.
CASSSPWDTQYF
TGTGCCAGCAGTTCACCATGGGATACGCAGTATTTT
>TRBJ2-2|TRBV2|.|.
CASRGAGYTGELFF
TGTGCCAGTCGGGGGGCCGGATACACCGGGGAGCTGTTTTTT
>TRBJ2-7|TRBV20-1|TRBD1|.
CSARDIGTGNQYF
TGCAGTGCTAGAGATATCGGGACAGGGAACCAGTACTTC
>TRBJ1-2|TRBV12-3/TRBV12-4|.|.
CASSPGTGLLYGYTF
TGTGCCAGCAGTCCCGGGACCGGCCTTCTCTATGGCTACACCTTC
>TRBJ2-7|TRBV13|.|.
CASSQGPHEQYF
TGTGCCAGCAGCCAGGGACCCCACGAGCAGTACTTC
>TRBJ1-5|TRBV12-5|.|.
CASGFGHLYSNQPQHF
TGTGCTAGTGGTTTTGGACACTTATATAGCAATCAGCCCCAGCATTTT
>TRBJ2-7|TRBV7-3|.|few
CASSPGGEQYF
TGTGCCAGCAGCCCCGGTGGCGAGCAGTACTTC
>TRBJ2-1|TRBV4-1|.|.
CASSQRRYNEQFF
TGCGCCAGCAGCCAGCGGCGTTACAATGAGCAGTTCTTC
>TRBJ2-2|TRBV25-1|TRBD1|once
CASSETGSSGELFF
TGTGCCAGCAGTGAGACAGGGTCCTCCGGGGAGCTGTTTTTT